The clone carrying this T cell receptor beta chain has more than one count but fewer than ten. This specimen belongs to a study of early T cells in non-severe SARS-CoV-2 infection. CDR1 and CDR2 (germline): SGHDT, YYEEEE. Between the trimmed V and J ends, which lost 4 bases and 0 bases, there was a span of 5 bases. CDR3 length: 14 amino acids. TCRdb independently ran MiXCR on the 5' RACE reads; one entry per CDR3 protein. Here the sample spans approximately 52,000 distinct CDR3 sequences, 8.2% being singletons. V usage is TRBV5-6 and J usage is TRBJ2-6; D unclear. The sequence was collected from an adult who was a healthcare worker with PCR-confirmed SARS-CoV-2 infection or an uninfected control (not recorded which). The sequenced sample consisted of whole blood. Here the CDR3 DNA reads TGTGCCAGCAGCACATTCTCTGGGGCCAACGTCCTGACTTTC. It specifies CASSTFSGANVLTF.